This TCR beta chain was obtained from a study of technical replicates of blood from a few donors. Trimming at V came to 3 bases and at J to 5 bases, leaving 7 bases not matched to a gene. Germline V gives CDR1 SGHNT, CDR2 YYREEE (reference sequence). The CDR3 has 15 residues. The repertoire was sequenced with immunoSEQ multiplex PCR; TCRdb's copy has only in-frame clones and lacks some. The sample lists tens of thousands of clones, roughly 94% occurring once. Sequences were obtained from T cells isolated from PBMCs. This sequence joins TRBV5-4 and TRBJ1-4; 7 positions agree with TRBD1. This TCR was recovered from a human donor in good health. The CDR3 is CASSWRQGPNEKLFF. The CDR3 DNA follows: TGTGCCAGCAGCTGGCGACAGGGCCCAAATGAAAAACTGTTTTTT.